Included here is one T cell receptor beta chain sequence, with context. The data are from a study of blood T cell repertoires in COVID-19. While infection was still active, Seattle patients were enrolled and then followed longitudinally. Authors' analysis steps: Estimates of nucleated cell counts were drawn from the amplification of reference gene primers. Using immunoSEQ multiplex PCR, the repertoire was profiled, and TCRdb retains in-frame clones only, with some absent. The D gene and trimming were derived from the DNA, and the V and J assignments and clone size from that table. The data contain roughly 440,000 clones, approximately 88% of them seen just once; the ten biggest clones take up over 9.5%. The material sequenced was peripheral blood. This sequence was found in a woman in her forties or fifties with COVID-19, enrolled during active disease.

As DNA, the CDR3 is TGTGCCAGCAGTTTTCGGACCCAGGGTGCGGCAGCTTTCTTT. This gives the protein CASSFRTQGAAAFF. J is TRBJ1-1 and V is TRBV7-8; a weak D match, TRBD1 (5 bases). CDR1 is SGHVS, CDR2 FQNEAQ, per germline. Trimming cost V 6 bases and J 10 bases, with 21 bases left between them. The length of the CDR3 is 14 residues.